These 10 T cell receptor beta chains originate from one sample sequenced in a study of blood T cells in healthy people across ages. The authors ran a second PCR of 7 to 11 cycles using a sample-barcoded 5' primer and a J-beta primer mix. Using its own MiXCR run on the 5' RACE reads, TCRdb lists one record per CDR3 protein. The data hold roughly 1.7 million distinct CDR3 sequences, with almost 35% observed a single time. The sample was blood. These receptors were collected from a woman in her 30s in good health.

V and J are TRBV5-1 and TRBJ2-5; weak D call: TRBD1 (5 bases). Deletions cut 4 bases from V and 11 bases from J, with 21 bases between. CDR1 is SGHRS and CDR2 is YFSETQ in the germline V gene. The CDR3 is made up of 14 amino acids. The CDR3 protein is CASSLPPTDNEQYF. CDR3 sequence (DNA): TGCGCCAGCAGCCTACCGCCGACAGACAATGAGCAGTACTTC. Drawing the rest from reference TRBV5-1 and TRBJ2-5, the complete variable domain is KAGVTQTPRYLIKTRGQQVTLSCSPISGHRSVSWYQQTPGQGLQFLFEYFSETQRNKGNFPGRFSGRQFSNSRSEMNVSTLELGDSALYLCASSLPPTDNEQYFGPGTRLLVL.

V usage is TRBV4-1 and J usage is TRBJ2-7, with D possibly being TRBD2 (5 bases). Looked up from germline, CDR1 is MGHRA and CDR2 is YSYEKL. This CDR3 contains 15 residues. Trimming shortened V by 2 bases and J by 3 bases, and 14 bases separated the two germline ends. The CDR3 sequence: CASSQFSYGVYEQYF. CDR3 coding DNA: TGCGCCAGCAGCCAATTCAGTTACGGGGTCTACGAGCAGTACTTC.

The chain employs TRBV9 and TRBJ2-1; 12 bases are a match to TRBD2. CDR3 length: 17 residues. Trimming at V came to 4 bases and at J to 5 bases, leaving 10 bases not matched to a gene. The germline CDR1 and CDR2 sequences are SGDLS and YYNGEE. CDR3 nucleotides: TGTGCCAGCAGCTCCCTAGCGGGAGGGCCTGGAAACAATGAGCAGTTCTTC. It codes for CASSSLAGGPGNNEQFF.

The chain employs TRBV6-5 and TRBJ2-3; D possibly corresponds to TRBD1 (5 bases). There are 14 residues in the CDR3. The V gene lost 5 bases and the J gene lost 0 bases, with 9 bases spanning the gap. Germline V gives CDR1 MNHEY, CDR2 SVGAGI. The CDR3 nucleotides are TGTGCCAGCAGTATCCGACAGAGCACAGATACGCAGTATTTT. Translating gives CASSIRQSTDTQYF.

This clonotype was picked up a small number of times. V is TRBV2 and J is TRBJ2-5; 9 bases fit TRBD1. Germline-derived CDR1 and CDR2 are SNHLY and FYNNEI. This CDR3 is built from 14 residues. V was clipped by 8 bases and J by 5 bases; unmatched bases: 9. The CDR3 nucleotides are TGTGCCAGCCGCTGGGACAGGGCGGGGGAGACCCAGTACTTC. Encoded protein: CASRWDRAGETQYF.

CDR3 nucleotides: TGTGCCAGCCGAGAGTTCTTAGCGGACCCGAAAGAGCAGTACTTC. Its translation: CASREFLADPKEQYF. The J gene is TRBJ2-5, the V gene TRBV27; D might be TRBD2 (6 bases). Trimming cost V 8 bases and J 11 bases, with 27 bases left between them. The CDR3 spans 15 residues. The germline CDR1 and CDR2 sequences are MNHEY and SMNVEV (reference sequence).

A remark on this clonotype: A much larger clone lies a single base off, so this may be a read error. The rearrangement links TRBV10-3 to TRBJ2-3; D is tentatively TRBD1 or TRBD2 (5 bases each). Between the trimmed V and J ends, which lost 5 bases and 4 bases, there was a span of 22 bases. CDR3 size: 17 residues. CDR1 and CDR2 (germline): ENHRY, SYGVKD. The CDR3 nucleotides are TGTGCCATCAGTTCTCTAGGGGCGGGCGTTAGCGCAGATACGCAGTATTTT. Translated: CAISSLGAGVSADTQYF.

J is TRBJ2-1 and V is TRBV24-1; D remains ambiguous. The CDR3 is 12 amino acids. Trimming left V 5 bases short and J 13 bases short, with 14 bases between. From germline, CDR1 is KGHDR and CDR2 SFDVKD. Written as DNA, the CDR3 is TGTGCCACCAGTGGTACCTCGCCCCCCCAGTTCTTC. Residues: CATSGTSPPQFF.

This clonotype was recorded a few times. The V gene is TRBV28, the J gene TRBJ2-7, with unresolved D. Germline values: CDR1 MDHEN, CDR2 SYDVKM. Trimming stripped 7 bases from V and 3 bases from J, with 13 bases between. The CDR3 length is 13 residues. The CDR3 sequence is CASTQVQSYEQYF. CDR3 coding DNA: TGTGCCAGCACCCAAGTACAGAGCTACGAGCAGTACTTC.

As to this clonotype: The germline gene is not matched at one end of the junction; a read error may be the cause. The chain links TRBV7-9 to TRBJ2-1; D gene unclear. The germline gives CDR1 SEHNR, CDR2 FQNEAQ (reference sequence). CDR3 length: 14 residues. In DNA form, the CDR3 reads TGTGCCAGCAGCTCACCTGGCAGCCACAATGAGCGGTTCTTC. This gives the protein CASSSPGSHNERFF.